This TCR beta chain comes out of a study of blood T cell repertoires in COVID-19. Overall study: COVID-19 samples, acute and convalescent, were from the United States, Italy and Spain.

Germline CDR1 and CDR2: ENHRY and SYGVKD. V lost 0 bases and J 4 bases, leaving 9 bases between the germline ends. The CDR3 extends over 14 amino acids. Produced via immunoSEQ multiplex PCR; TCRdb's table is partial and in-frame only. The repertoire holds around 94,000 clones, with 75% to 90% as singletons. This receptor was identified in a man older than 75 with acute or convalescent COVID-19. This chain connects TRBV10-3 to TRBJ1-1, with D perhaps matching TRBD1 (6 bases). Sequenced input: peripheral blood. The CDR3 nucleotides are TGTGCCATCAGTGAGTCTGTACAGGGCACTGAAGCTTTCTTT. Its translation: CAISESVQGTEAFF.